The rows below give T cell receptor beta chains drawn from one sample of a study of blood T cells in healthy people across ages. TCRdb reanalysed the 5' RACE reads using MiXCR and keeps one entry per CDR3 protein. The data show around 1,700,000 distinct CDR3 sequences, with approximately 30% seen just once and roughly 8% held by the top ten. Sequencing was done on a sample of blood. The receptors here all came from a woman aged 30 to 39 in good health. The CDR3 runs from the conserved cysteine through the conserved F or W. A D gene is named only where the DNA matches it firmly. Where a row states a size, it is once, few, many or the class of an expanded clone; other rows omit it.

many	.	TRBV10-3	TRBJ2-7	CAISELGTYEQYF	TGTGCCATCAGTGAGTTGGGTACCTACGAGCAGTACTTC
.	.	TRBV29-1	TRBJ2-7	CSARWEREQYF	TGCAGTGCCCGATGGGAGCGCGAGCAGTACTTC
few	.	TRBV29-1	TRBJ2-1	CSVEGQSMFYNEQFF	TGCAGCGTTGAAGGGCAGTCGATGTTTTACAATGAGCAGTTCTTC
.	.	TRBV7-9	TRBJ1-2	CASSLGIEGGYTF	TGTGCCAGCAGCCTCGGGATAGAGGGCGGCTACACCTTC
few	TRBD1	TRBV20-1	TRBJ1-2	CSAPDRGVSYGYTF	TGCAGTGCCCCGGACAGGGGGGTTTCCTATGGCTACACCTTC
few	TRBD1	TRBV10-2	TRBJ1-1	CASSEQDRARDEAFF	TGCGCCAGCAGTGAGCAAGACAGGGCCCGAGATGAAGCTTTCTTT
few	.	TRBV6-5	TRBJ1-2	CASRRPRGGFYGYTF	TGTGCCAGCAGGCGCCCTCGGGGGGGATTCTATGGCTACACCTTC
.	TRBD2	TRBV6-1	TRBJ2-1	CASLRISGGYNEQFF	TGTGCCAGCTTGAGGATAAGCGGGGGCTACAATGAGCAGTTCTTC
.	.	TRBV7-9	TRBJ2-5	CASSLDGTSVLWGETQYF	TGTGCCAGCAGCTTGGATGGTACAAGTGTCCTCTGGGGAGAGACCCAGTACTTC
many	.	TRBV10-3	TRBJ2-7	CAISGMVGSYEQYF	TGTGCCATCAGTGGGATGGTGGGCTCCTACGAGCAGTACTTC
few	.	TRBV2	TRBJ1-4	CASTIGFINEKLFF	TGTGCCAGCACGATCGGGTTTATTAATGAAAAACTGTTTTTT
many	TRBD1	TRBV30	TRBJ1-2	CAWRTGEHYGYTF	TGTGCCTGGAGGACAGGGGAACACTATGGCTACACCTTC
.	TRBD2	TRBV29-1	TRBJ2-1	CSGERGGSYNEQFF	TGCAGCGGAGAGCGGGGGGGCTCCTACAATGAGCAGTTCTTC
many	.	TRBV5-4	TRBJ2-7	CASSLGPDGSYEQYF	TGTGCCAGCAGCTTGGGTCCGGACGGTTCCTACGAGCAGTACTTC
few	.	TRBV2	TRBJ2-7	CASSGGPQYF	TGTGCCAGCAGTGGGGGTCCGCAGTACTTC
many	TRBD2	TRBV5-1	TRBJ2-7	CASSLVTSGNYEQYF	TGCGCCAGCAGCTTGGTGACTAGCGGGAACTACGAGCAGTACTTC
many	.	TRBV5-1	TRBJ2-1	CASRLEGSLNNEQFF	TGCGCCAGCAGGTTGGAGGGTAGTTTAAACAATGAGCAGTTCTTC
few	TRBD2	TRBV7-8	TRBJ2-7	CASSSKGGSPLSYEQYF	TGTGCCAGCAGCTCTAAGGGCGGGAGCCCCCTCAGCTACGAGCAGTACTTC
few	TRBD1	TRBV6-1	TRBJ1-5	CASIRDRVSNQPQHF	TGTGCCAGCATTCGAGACAGGGTAAGCAATCAGCCCCAGCATTTT
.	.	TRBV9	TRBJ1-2	CASSVDTRPPNYGYTF	TGTGCCAGCAGCGTAGATACCAGACCGCCTAACTATGGCTACACCTTC
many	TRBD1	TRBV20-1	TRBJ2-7	CSASPGQGVREQYF	TGCAGTGCTTCTCCGGGACAGGGAGTCCGCGAGCAGTACTTC
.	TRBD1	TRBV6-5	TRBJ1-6	CASSSDRENSPLHF	TGTGCCAGCAGCTCTGACAGGGAGAATTCACCCCTCCACTTT
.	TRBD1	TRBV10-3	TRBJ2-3	CAISGQGATDTQYF	TGTGCCATCAGTGGTCAGGGGGCCACAGATACGCAGTATTTT
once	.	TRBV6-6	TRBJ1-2	CASCFDGMTGYTF	TGTGCCAGCTGTTTCGACGGTATGACGGGCTACACCTTC
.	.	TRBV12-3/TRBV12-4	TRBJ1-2	CASSLQPPTNGYTF	TGTGCCAGCAGTTTACAACCCCCGACTAATGGCTACACCTTC
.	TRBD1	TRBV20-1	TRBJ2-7	CSARANRGSTEQYF	TGCAGTGCTAGAGCTAACAGGGGCTCTACAGAGCAGTACTTC
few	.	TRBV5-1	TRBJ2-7	CASSPIETASAYF	TGCGCCAGCAGCCCTATAGAGACAGCTAGCGCGTACTTC
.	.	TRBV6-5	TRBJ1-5	CASSSYKTGNQPQHF	TGTGCCAGCAGTTCGTACAAGACGGGCAATCAGCCCCAGCATTTT
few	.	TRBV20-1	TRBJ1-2	CSARDYGRGASGYTF	TGCAGTGCTAGAGACTACGGACGGGGGGCTTCTGGCTACACCTTC